The T cell receptor beta chain under discussion was sequenced for a study of human T cells and chemical hapten exposure. Study-wide results and limits: TCRs at high frequency, those above 1 in 1000, did not change with DPC sensitization.

As processed by the authors: Sample TCR totals centred on a median of around 96,000, ranging about 20,000 to 750,000. TCRdb ran MiXCR on the RACE reads and lists one entry per CDR3 protein. The V and J calls were determined by TCRdb, not by the authors. This sample has 65,000 to 80,000 distinct CDR3 sequences; approximately 8.6% occur once, and the top ten carry approximately 1.5%. Stated time point: healthy volunteer bleed at 6 weeks. Sequencing started from total RNA isolated from unfractionated whole blood. The CDR3 has 17 amino acids. Germline CDR1 is DFQATT and CDR2 is SNEGSKA (reference sequence). The germline V and J ends were trimmed by 3 bases and 2 bases, with 21 bases remaining between them. This clonotype was recorded at least ten times. The target antigen is unknown.

Sequenced: whole blood. This TCR was sampled from a male donor in good health. Some clones in this sample may be carry-over from other donors' samples. The rearrangement links TRBV20-1 to TRBJ2-3, with D possibly matching TRBD1 (6 bases). The CDR3 loop is CSASARGTRRPTDTQYF. CDR3 nucleotide sequence: TGCAGTGCTAGTGCTAGAGGGACACGGCGACCCACAGATACGCAGTATTTT.